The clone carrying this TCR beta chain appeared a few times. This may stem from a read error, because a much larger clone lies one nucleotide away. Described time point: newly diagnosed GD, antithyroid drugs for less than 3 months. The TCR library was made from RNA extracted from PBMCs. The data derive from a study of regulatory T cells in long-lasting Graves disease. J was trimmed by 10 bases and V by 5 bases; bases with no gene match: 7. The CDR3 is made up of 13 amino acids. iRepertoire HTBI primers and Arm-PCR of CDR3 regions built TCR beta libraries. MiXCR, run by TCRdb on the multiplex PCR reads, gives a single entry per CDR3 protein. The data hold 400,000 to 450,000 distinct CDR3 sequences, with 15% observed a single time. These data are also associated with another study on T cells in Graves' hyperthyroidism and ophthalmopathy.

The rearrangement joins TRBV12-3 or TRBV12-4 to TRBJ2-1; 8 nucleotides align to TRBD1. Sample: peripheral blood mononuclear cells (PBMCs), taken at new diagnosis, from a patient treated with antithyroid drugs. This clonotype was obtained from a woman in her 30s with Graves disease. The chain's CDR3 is CASSTGQGSEQFF. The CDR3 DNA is TGTGCCAGCAGTACAGGACAGGGATCCGAGCAGTTCTTC.